This TCR beta chain was identified during a study of blood T cells in healthy people across ages. With respect to this clonotype: What it recognizes is unknown.

A second 7 to 11 cycle PCR used barcoded and J-beta primers. TCRdb analysed the 5' RACE reads with MiXCR anew, one entry per CDR3 protein. The sample has approximately 730,000 distinct CDR3 sequences, about 55% seen once; the top ten hold about 42%. Notes on the study in general: It was the long-lived donors that had more naive CD4+ cells and higher diversity than aged donors. Across the age range, TCR beta diversity per million T cells fell in a roughly linear way.

In germline, CDR1 is GTSNPN, CDR2 SVGIG (reference sequence). This CDR3 region has 13 residues. V was shortened by 2 bases and J by 11 bases, with 18 bases between the two germline ends. This sequence was found in a man of 80 years or more in good health. Material: blood. The rearrangement links TRBV30 to TRBJ2-5; D remains ambiguous. The CDR3 DNA reads TGTGCCTGGAGTCAAGGGAAGGGCAATGAGCAGTACTTC. This codes for CAWSQGKGNEQYF.